The clone carrying this T cell receptor (beta chain) was counted at least ten times. RNA transcripts served as the template for amplifying TCR beta CDR3 regions. With the HTBI primer set, the TCR CDR3 went through a first round of RT-PCR. TCRdb re-called the multiplex PCR reads through MiXCR, storing one row per CDR3 protein. The data contain 300,000 to 350,000 distinct CDR3 sequences, roughly 20% of them singletons. The entry originates in a study of T cells in Graves' hyperthyroidism and ophthalmopathy. The CDR3 runs 16 residues. V gave up 5 bases and J gave up 2 bases; unmatched junction bases: 9. The specimen sequenced was blood. The chain carries TRBV12-3 or TRBV12-4 and TRBJ2-7, with 10 bases matching TRBD1. This clonotype was obtained from a woman aged 40 to 50 with Graves' ophthalmopathy. The CDR3 region is CASSLSRGTGAYEQYF. CDR3 DNA: TGTGCCAGCAGTCTAAGCCGGGGGACAGGGGCCTACGAGCAGTACTTC.